The 7 T cell receptor beta chains listed next were all sequenced from one sample in a study of blood T cell repertoires in COVID-19. Repertoires were generated with immunoSEQ multiplex PCR, while TCRdb's copy carries only in-frame clones and drops some. This sample carries 55,000 to 70,000 clones, around 90% of them seen once, and the ten largest clones take roughly 1%. Sequenced: peripheral blood. These receptors were collected from a man between 65 and 85 years old with acute or convalescent COVID-19.

The V and J genes are TRBV4-1 and TRBJ1-5; 7 nucleotides align to TRBD1. Germline V gives CDR1 MGHRA, CDR2 YSYEKL. The length of the CDR3 is 20 residues. V shed 0 bases and J 9 bases; nucleotides not matched to a gene: 23. CDR3 DNA: TGCGCCAGCAGCCAAGAGCGTTCCCCAAGACCGGGACAGTCATCACGGCCCCAGCATTTT. Translation gives CASSQERSPRPGQSSRPQHF.

J is TRBJ1-4 and V is TRBV6-1; D gene ambiguous. The CDR3 covers 14 residues. Trimming shortened V by 1 base and J by 7 bases, and 10 bases separated the two germline ends. Germline values: CDR1 MNHNS, CDR2 SASEGT. As DNA, the CDR3 is TGTGCCAGCAGTGAAGTGTCCAGAGGTGAAAAACTGTTTTTT. Translated: CASSEVSRGEKLFF.

The chain uses TRBV5-4 and TRBJ1-4; 8 nucleotides match TRBD1. In germline, CDR1 is SGHNT, CDR2 YYREEE (reference sequence). This CDR3 has 15 residues. The junction had 9 bases not matched to a gene; V was cut back by 4 bases and J by 7 bases. CDR3 amino acids: CASSPGQGRSEKLFF. CDR3 coding DNA: TGTGCCAGCAGCCCCGGACAGGGTAGGAGTGAAAAACTGTTTTTT.

This chain connects TRBV3-1 (or the pseudogene TRBV3-2) to TRBJ2-7; 8 nucleotides match TRBD1. There are 12 residues in the CDR3. With 6 bases clipped from V and 4 bases from J, the junction kept 2 bases outside the gene matches. Per germline, CDR1 LGHDT and CDR2 YNNKEL (reference sequence). The CDR3 coding sequence is TGTGCCAGCAGTCGGGACAGGTACGAGCAGTACTTC. This codes for CASSRDRYEQYF.

This chain's CDR3 is CASSLAGTGSTGELFF. DNA of the CDR3: TGCGCCAGCAGCTTGGCCGGGACAGGGTCCACCGGGGAGCTGTTTTTT. This chain uses TRBV5-1 with TRBJ2-2; 9 bases match TRBD1. The V gene end was trimmed by 0 bases and the J gene end by 4 bases; junction bases not matched to a gene: 4. CDR3 length: 16 amino acids. Germline V gene sequence: CDR1 SGHRS, CDR2 YFSETQ.

This clone appeared once. The V and J genes are TRBV5-1 and TRBJ2-2; D call uncertain. This CDR3 has 11 amino acids. Trimming pared 2 bases from V and 7 bases from J, leaving 3 bases between. Germline V lookup: CDR1 SGHRS, CDR2 YFSETQ. As DNA, the CDR3 is TGCGCCAGCAGCTTTAGCGGGGAGCTGTTTTTT. Translation gives CASSFSGELFF.

This chain links TRBV7-9 with TRBJ1-3; D is ambiguous. This CDR3 has 17 amino acids. Trimming pared 4 bases from V and 0 bases from J, leaving 16 bases between. Germline values: CDR1 SEHNR, CDR2 FQNEAQ (reference sequence). The CDR3 spells CASSSPRVLLSGNTIYF. The CDR3 DNA sequence: TGTGCCAGCAGCTCCCCGCGGGTGTTGCTCTCTGGAAACACCATATATTTT.